These 32 T cell receptor beta chains originate from one sample sequenced in a study of blood T cell repertoires in COVID-19. The method was immunoSEQ multiplex PCR; TCRdb's version includes in-frame clones alone and lacks a portion of them. In the table there are roughly 130,000 clones, roughly 83% of which are singletons. Sequenced input: peripheral blood. The receptors derive from a woman in her forties or fifties with acute or convalescent COVID-19.

The CDR3 region has the DNA TGTGCCATCCGCGACAGTCCTGGAAACACCATATATTTT. Translated: CAIRDSPGNTIYF. The rearrangement links TRBV10-3 to TRBJ1-3; tentative D call: TRBD1 (5 bases). Germline CDR1 is ENHRY and CDR2 is SYGVKD. CDR3 size: 13 residues. V was pared by 8 bases and J by 2 bases, with 10 bases between.

The rearrangement joins TRBV3-1 (or the pseudogene TRBV3-2) to TRBJ1-6, with D perhaps TRBD1 (5 bases). The CDR3 runs 14 residues. CDR1 is LGHDT, CDR2 YNNKEL, per germline (reference sequence). V was clipped by 4 bases and J by 4 bases, with 8 bases between them. This chain's CDR3 is CASSRGVYNSPLHF. CDR3 DNA: TGTGCCAGCAGCCGGGGGGTGTATAATTCACCCCTCCACTTT.

The rearrangement links TRBV5-1 to TRBJ2-1; weak D call: TRBD2 (5 bases). CDR1 and CDR2 (germline): SGHRS, YFSETQ. With 0 bases removed from V and 4 bases from J, the gap between germline ends came to 17 bases. This CDR3 comprises 17 residues. The CDR3 coding sequence is TGCGCCAGCAGCTTGGAGCTAGCAGTTTCAAGGTACAATGAGCAGTTCTTC. It codes for CASSLELAVSRYNEQFF.

The genes are TRBV30 and TRBJ2-2, with D possibly being TRBD1 (5 bases). There are 13 residues in the CDR3. The germline V gene encodes CDR1 GTSNPN and CDR2 SVGIG (reference sequence). V lost 2 bases and J 7 bases, leaving 11 bases between the germline ends. The CDR3 DNA reads TGTGCCTGGAGTAGGCAGGGAAACGGGGAGCTGTTTTTT. Amino acids: CAWSRQGNGELFF.

As for this clone: The identical CDR3 is also encoded by other nucleotide sequences in the sample. This chain links TRBV19 with TRBJ2-1; 7 nucleotides line up with TRBD2. This CDR3 comprises 15 residues. Trimming took 4 bases from V and 0 from J; bases not matched to a gene: 3. Looked up from germline, CDR1 is LNHDA and CDR2 is SQIVND (reference sequence). CDR3: CASSRTGGSYNEQFF. The CDR3 bases are TGTGCCAGTAGTAGAACGGGGGGCTCCTACAATGAGCAGTTCTTC. The variable domain in full, completed from reference TRBV19 and TRBJ2-1, reads DGGITQSPKYLFRKEGQNVTLSCEQNLNHDAMYWYRQDPGQGLRLIYYSQIVNDFQKGDIAEGYSVSREKKESFPLTVTSAQKNPTAFYLCASSRTGGSYNEQFFGPGTRLTVL.

The chain recombines TRBV4-1 with TRBJ2-7; the match to TRBD1 covers 7 bases. Trimming at V came to 4 bases and at J to 6 bases, leaving 3 bases not matched to a gene. There are 12 residues in the CDR3. CDR1 is MGHRA and CDR2 is YSYEKL in the germline V gene. CDR3 DNA sequence: TGCGCCAGCAGCCTCGACAGGGTCGAGCAGTACTTC. This translates into CASSLDRVEQYF.

V usage is TRBV18 and J usage is TRBJ1-1, with a weak D call TRBD1 (5 bases). This CDR3 spans 15 amino acids. The germline V and J ends were trimmed by 2 bases and 1 base, with 11 bases remaining between them. CDR1 and CDR2 (germline): KGHSH, LQKENI. CDR3 loop: CASSPSQDPNTEAFF. The CDR3 DNA is TGTGCCAGCTCACCATCACAGGACCCGAACACTGAAGCTTTCTTT.

The rearrangement joins TRBV20-1 to TRBJ2-2; D not certain. Germline CDR1 is DFQATT and CDR2 is SNEGSKA (reference sequence). Trimming removed 3 bases from V and 0 bases from J, with 8 bases in between. The CDR3 is made up of 14 amino acids. CDR3 sequence reads: CSASPSTNTGELFF. The CDR3 nucleotides read TGCAGTGCTAGTCCGAGTACGAACACCGGGGAGCTGTTTTTT.

This sequence joins TRBV30 and TRBJ1-6; maybe TRBD1 (6 bases). The CDR3 loop spans 14 amino acids. Trimming took off 3 bases at V and 10 bases at J, with 16 bases between the two ends. Germline lookup yields CDR1 GTSNPN and CDR2 SVGIG (reference sequence). CDR3 in DNA: TGTGCCTGGAGCCCGGCATACCAGGGGTCACCCCTCCACTTT. It specifies CAWSPAYQGSPLHF.

V is TRBV3-1 (or the pseudogene TRBV3-2) and J is TRBJ2-6, with 7 nucleotides matching TRBD2. The CDR3 sequence is 17 residues long. V was pared by 4 bases and J by 4 bases, with 10 bases of the junction left unmatched. Germline-derived CDR1 and CDR2 are LGHDT and YNNKEL (reference sequence). As DNA, the CDR3 is TGTGCCAGCAGCCCAGGGAGGGTCTCTGCGGGGGCCAACGTCCTGACTTTC. Its protein product is CASSPGRVSAGANVLTF.

The chain couples TRBV25-1 to TRBJ2-1; 7 positions agree with TRBD2. V shed 1 base, J shed 5 bases, and the junction held 5 bases outside the gene matches. The germline gives CDR1 MGHDK, CDR2 SYGVNS. The CDR3 has 15 amino acids. CDR3 sequence: CASSEWGGNHNEQFF. CDR3 DNA sequence: TGTGCCAGCAGTGAATGGGGGGGTAACCACAATGAGCAGTTCTTC.

The V and J genes are TRBV7-2 and TRBJ2-6, with 9 bases identical to TRBD1. Germline loops: CDR1 SGHTA, CDR2 FQGNSA. V was pared by 1 base and J by 0 bases, with 7 bases of the junction left unmatched. There are 19 residues in the CDR3. Here the CDR3 DNA reads TGTGCCAGCAGCTTAGGGGGACAGGGTTTTGGCTCTGGGGCCAACGTCCTGACTTTC. Encoded protein: CASSLGGQGFGSGANVLTF.

V gene TRBV18 combines with J gene TRBJ2-6; D is unclear. This CDR3 region has 15 residues. Germline V gives CDR1 KGHSH, CDR2 LQKENI. V lost 0 bases to trimming and J lost 1 base, with 4 bases between them. The CDR3: CASSPPSSGANVLTF. CDR3 coding DNA: TGTGCCAGCTCACCACCGTCGTCTGGGGCCAACGTCCTGACTTTC.

The chain recombines TRBV3-1 (or the pseudogene TRBV3-2) with TRBJ1-2; TRBD1 aligns across 7 bases. The CDR3 contains 16 residues. CDR1 is LGHDT, CDR2 YNNKEL, per germline (reference sequence). V was clipped by 4 bases and J by 3 bases; unmatched bases: 11. CDR3 nucleotides: TGTGCCAGCAGCCCCGTGGAGGTGACAGGGTACTATGGCTACACCTTC. This gives the protein CASSPVEVTGYYGYTF.

V is TRBV5-1 and J is TRBJ1-3; no reliable D call. The V gene lost 1 base and the J gene lost 3 bases, with 11 bases spanning the gap. This CDR3 spans 15 amino acids. CDR1 is SGHRS, CDR2 YFSETQ, per germline. CDR3 in amino acids: CASSLSVTSGNTIYF. In nucleotides, the CDR3 is TGCGCCAGCAGCTTGTCGGTGACAAGTGGAAACACCATATATTTT. The entire variable domain, with the rest obtained from reference TRBV5-1 and TRBJ1-3, is as follows: KAGVTQTPRYLIKTRGQQVTLSCSPISGHRSVSWYQQTPGQGLQFLFEYFSETQRNKGNFPGRFSGRQFSNSRSEMNVSTLELGDSALYLCASSLSVTSGNTIYFGEGSWLTVV.

J is TRBJ2-7 and V is TRBV18, with D possibly being TRBD1 (6 bases). This CDR3 comprises 14 residues. V was trimmed by 3 bases and J by 5 bases, leaving 14 bases between them. Germline CDR1 is KGHSH and CDR2 is LQKENI. The CDR3 bases are TGTGCCAGCTCACCCCCACAGGGTAGGGACGAGCAGTACTTC. It specifies CASSPPQGRDEQYF.

The genes are TRBV30 and TRBJ2-1; D might be TRBD2 (6 bases). The CDR3 extends over 14 amino acids. Germline loops: CDR1 GTSNPN, CDR2 SVGIG (reference sequence). V was trimmed by 4 bases and J by 0 bases, leaving 10 bases between them. CDR3 residues: CAWMGGGSYNEQFF. Here the CDR3 DNA reads TGTGCCTGGATGGGGGGAGGCTCCTACAATGAGCAGTTCTTC.

This clone was seen more than once but under ten times. The chain employs TRBV4-1 and TRBJ1-6, with TRBD1 matching 7 bases. The trim removed 2 bases at V and 7 bases at J, leaving 5 bases unmatched. The CDR3 covers 15 residues. Per the germline V gene, CDR1 is MGHRA and CDR2 is YSYEKL. CDR3 bases: TGCGCCAGCAGCCAATTACAGGGGAACAATTCACCCCTCCACTTT. It specifies CASSQLQGNNSPLHF.

This chain joins TRBV27 and TRBJ2-3; TRBD1 aligns across 9 bases. The CDR3 extends over 14 amino acids. Germline V gives CDR1 MNHEY, CDR2 SMNVEV (reference sequence). Trimming took 8 bases from V and 1 from J; bases not matched to a gene: 4. CDR3 region: CASGRTGGTDTQYF. The DNA of the CDR3 is TGTGCCAGCGGGAGGACAGGGGGCACAGATACGCAGTATTTT.

This clone was observed a handful of times. The rearrangement joins TRBV7-2 to TRBJ1-1; D may be TRBD1 (6 bases). Deletions cut 3 bases from V and 4 bases from J, with 9 bases between. Per the germline V gene, CDR1 is SGHTA and CDR2 is FQGNSA. The CDR3 length is 13 residues. The CDR3 loop reads CASSFIRGTEAFF. In DNA, the CDR3 is TGTGCCAGCAGCTTTATCAGGGGCACTGAAGCTTTCTTT.

This chain links TRBV19 with TRBJ2-2, with D maybe TRBD1 (5 bases). V was trimmed by 5 bases and J by 3 bases, leaving 13 bases between them. Germline CDR1 LNHDA, CDR2 SQIVND (reference sequence). The CDR3 runs to 15 residues. The CDR3 nucleotides are TGTGCCAGTAGTTTCAGGGTAGATGACACCGGGGAGCTGTTTTTT. This sequence encodes CASSFRVDDTGELFF.

The J gene is TRBJ2-2, the V gene TRBV3-1 (or the pseudogene TRBV3-2); a weak D match, TRBD2 (6 bases). Trimming cost V 5 bases and J 7 bases, with 17 bases left between them. This CDR3 comprises 15 residues. Germline CDR1 and CDR2: LGHDT and YNNKEL (reference sequence). CDR3: CASSLATRAVGELFF. As DNA, the CDR3 is TGTGCCAGCAGCTTAGCGACTAGGGCGGTCGGGGAGCTGTTTTTT.

The J gene is TRBJ1-2, the V gene TRBV3-1 (or the pseudogene TRBV3-2); D uncertain. The CDR3 has 15 residues. The germline gives CDR1 LGHDT, CDR2 YNNKEL (reference sequence). V lost 0 bases, J lost 4 bases, and 12 bases lay in between. The chain's CDR3 is CASSQDTVIGYGYTF. In DNA form, the CDR3 reads TGTGCCAGCAGCCAAGATACGGTCATCGGCTATGGCTACACCTTC.

This rearrangement joins TRBV24-1 to TRBJ2-3; the D gene is possibly TRBD1 (5 bases). The V end lost 3 bases, the J end lost 3 bases, and 6 bases lay between the germline ends. The CDR3 loop spans 13 amino acids. CDR1 is KGHDR, CDR2 SFDVKD, per germline. The CDR3 coding sequence is TGTGCCACCAGTGATAGGGGTACAGATACGCAGTATTTT. The encoded protein is CATSDRGTDTQYF.

The chain links TRBV29-1 to TRBJ2-2; tentatively, D is TRBD1 (5 bases). Germline CDR1 reads SQVTM; CDR2 reads ANQGSEA. The V and J ends lost 4 bases and 3 bases respectively, with 12 bases between them. This CDR3 comprises 14 residues. CDR3 region: CSVGAWGDTGELFF. CDR3 DNA: TGCAGCGTTGGTGCCTGGGGCGACACCGGGGAGCTGTTTTTT.

This clone turned up a few times. J is TRBJ2-2 and V is TRBV5-6; 8 positions match TRBD1. Per germline, CDR1 SGHDT and CDR2 YYEEEE. V was pared by 4 bases and J by 4 bases, with 12 bases of the junction left unmatched. The CDR3 has 17 amino acids. The chain's CDR3 is CASSPSGGSTGTGELFF. Here the CDR3 DNA reads TGTGCCAGCAGCCCCTCAGGGGGCAGTACGGGCACCGGGGAGCTGTTTTTT.

The chain employs TRBV11-3 and TRBJ1-4; TRBD1 might be the D (5 bases). Germline V CDR1 and CDR2: SGHNT, YENEEA. V was trimmed by 3 bases and J by 8 bases, leaving 22 bases between them. The CDR3 spans 17 residues. CDR3 sequence reads: CASSFRGNRAPLEKLFF. For the CDR3, the DNA is TGTGCCAGCAGCTTTAGGGGCAATCGGGCCCCGCTGGAAAAACTGTTTTTT.

In regard to this clone: In the same sample, other DNA sequences code for this CDR3. In DNA form, the CDR3 reads TGTGCCAGCCAGGAGAACACTGAAGCTTTCTTT. Translating gives CASQENTEAFF. The chain combines TRBV19 with TRBJ1-1; D gene uncertain. CDR1 and CDR2 from the germline V gene are LNHDA and SQIVND (reference sequence). The CDR3 is made up of 11 amino acids. With 9 bases removed from V and 1 base from J, the gap between germline ends came to 6 bases.

The chain uses TRBV28 and TRBJ1-4; D unresolved. The CDR3 covers 12 residues. Trimming took off 9 bases at V and 11 bases at J, with 16 bases between the two ends. Germline values: CDR1 MDHEN, CDR2 SYDVKM. In DNA, the CDR3 is TGTGCCAGTAGATCCACAGCCTTCAAACTGTTTTTT. This translates into CASRSTAFKLFF.

The chain employs TRBV2 and TRBJ1-1, with D perhaps matching TRBD1 (6 bases). The CDR3 spans 15 residues. V was shortened by 5 bases and J by 0 bases, with 13 bases between the two germline ends. Germline V gives CDR1 SNHLY, CDR2 FYNNEI. CDR3 region: CASSLDRGLNTEAFF. CDR3 nucleotide sequence: TGTGCCAGCAGTTTGGACAGAGGGTTGAACACTGAAGCTTTCTTT.

This chain uses TRBV5-1 with TRBJ1-1, with D possibly matching TRBD1 (5 bases). V was clipped by 1 base and J by 4 bases, with 8 bases between them. Germline V gene sequence: CDR1 SGHRS, CDR2 YFSETQ. The length of the CDR3 is 13 residues. CDR3 loop: CASSLQGPTEAFF. CDR3 DNA: TGCGCCAGCAGCTTGCAGGGCCCCACTGAAGCTTTCTTT.

V and J are TRBV9 and TRBJ1-3; the D is unclear. This CDR3 is built from 12 residues. Germline V gene sequence: CDR1 SGDLS, CDR2 YYNGEE. V was trimmed by 4 bases and J by 9 bases, leaving 11 bases between them. This chain's CDR3 is CASSREEGTIYF. CDR3 nucleotides: TGTGCCAGCAGCCGAGAGGAGGGCACCATATATTTT.